Described below is a single TCR beta chain sequence and its context. The antigen remains undetermined. Some clones are missing from TCRdb's copy, which holds only in-frame ones; the method was immunoSEQ multiplex PCR. The profile shows about 49,000 clones, about 96% of them singletons. This sample was included in a study of T cells in tuberculosis. General study points: Smaller alpha distances in active tuberculosis partly reflected shorter CDR3-alpha lengths. Classification accuracy was 80% to 90% (AUROC 0.90) with the GMM-specific repertoire. Samples were chosen by availability of cryopreserved specimens.

The time point was: new active TB diagnosis, blood taken before or within 7 days of starting treatment. Unsorted cryopreserved PBMC were sequenced, averaging about 92,000 T cells per clinical donor. Here the sequenced sample was PBMCs, taken at tuberculosis diagnosis. This sequence was found in an adult with tuberculosis.

The DNA of the CDR3 is TGTGCCAGTAGCCGCGAGCCTAATGGCTACGAGCAGTACTTC. Translated: CASSREPNGYEQYF. The chain employs TRBV19 and TRBJ2-7; D not resolved. Per the germline V gene, CDR1 is LNHDA and CDR2 is SQIVND (reference sequence). The CDR3 has 14 residues. With 6 bases removed from V and 3 bases from J, the gap between germline ends came to 15 bases.